The entry below gives a single TCR beta chain sequence along with its context. Antigen: not known. A read error may produce the germline difference seen at one junction end. This CDR3 has 15 amino acids. The germline V gene encodes CDR1 SGHDT and CDR2 YYEEEE. The sample belongs to a study of tumor and adjacent non-tumor tissue in lung cancer. The study, taken as a whole, reports: Patients with more diverse tumor TCRs had worse survival. TCR diversity was significantly greater in tumor than normal lung tissue. In normal lung, the top 100 clones were significantly more dominant than in tumor.

The library came from three nested PCR rounds adapted from ARM-PCR protocols. Each CDR3 protein gets one entry after TCRdb re-called the multiplex PCR reads with MiXCR. This sample has approximately 76,000 distinct CDR3 sequences, with less than 75% found just once. This sample's RNA came from whole unsorted tissue. This sequence was found in a woman between 65 and 79 years old with non-small cell lung cancer. The sequenced sample was lung tumor tissue. The J gene is TRBJ2-1, the V gene TRBV5-6; the D gene could be TRBD1 or TRBD2 (5 bases each). CDR3 nucleotides: TGTGCCAGCAGCTACCGGGACGGCGGCGTTAATGGGCAGTTCTTC. Amino acids: CASSYRDGGVNGQFF.